This note documents a single T cell receptor (beta chain) sequence. The target antigen is unknown. The sample comes from a study of cytomegalovirus exposure and HLA in healthy donors. Findings and limits, study-wide: The study put roughly 160 TCR beta chains on its list as cytomegalovirus-associated.

With V trimmed by 6 bases and J by 0 bases, 7 bases remained unmatched. Germline CDR1 reads ENHRY; CDR2 reads SYGVKD. The CDR3 is 16 residues long. Profiling relied on immunoSEQ multiplex PCR, and the TCRdb table lists in-frame clones only, not all of them. The sample lists some 130,000 clones; roughly four fifths were seen once. Sequences were obtained from PBMCs. The clonotype originates from a man aged 30-40 years in good health and CMV-seropositive. This chain uses TRBV10-3 with TRBJ2-5; 10 nucleotides agree with TRBD1. The DNA for the CDR3 is TGTGCCATCAGCCCCGGACAGGGGGGGAACCAAGAGACCCAGTACTTC. This encodes CAISPGQGGNQETQYF.